This record covers a single T cell receptor (beta chain). The antigen is undetermined. TCRdb derives one entry per CDR3 protein from the 5' RACE reads, leaving out DNA. This sample's clone table lists some 600,000 distinct CDR3 sequences. This sample was taken from a study of T cells expressing NK-cell markers. Across the study: Underlying the TCR beta repertoires were sorted CD3+CD56+NKG2C+, CD3+CD56+NKG2C- and CD3+CD56-NKG2C+ T cells. The sequencing cohort of eight donors included seven HCMV-seropositive individuals and one seronegative individual. The study's findings and limits: These clonotypes, the leaders elsewhere, also led the CD3+CD56-NKG2C+ fraction in four donors.

Germline CDR1 and CDR2: SGHRS and YFSETQ. The CDR3 length is 16 residues. This chain links TRBV5-1 with TRBJ2-3. The sequence was collected from a man younger than 30 in good health. Source material: blood T cells: a sorted CD56 or NKG2C T cell subset, CD4+ or CD8+ T cells, or bulk PBMC T cells (not recorded which). The CDR3 here is CASSLVVNTYTDTQYF.